Listed below are T cell receptor beta chains from one sample, sequenced in a study of radiotherapy plus CTLA-4 blockade in lung cancer. The repertoire was sequenced with immunoSEQ multiplex PCR; TCRdb's copy has only in-frame clones and lacks some. The table has around 44,000 clones, 77% seen once; the top ten hold about 2.6%. Specimen: peripheral blood, collected from a patient treated with radiotherapy plus ipilimumab. These receptor sequences come from a human donor with non-small cell lung cancer whose response to radiotherapy plus ipilimumab could not be evaluated. Each CDR3 is given with its conserved first and last residue. The order of the fields is V gene, D gene, J gene, clone size, CDR3 length, CDR3 protein, CDR3 DNA. D genes are given only for firm matches. Clone size is shown for a subset of rows, as once, few, many or a class of expanded clone.

>TRBV5-5|NA|TRBJ2-5|NA|14
CASSRGGGQETQYF
TGTGCCAGCAGCCGGGGAGGGGGGCAAGAGACCCAGTACTTC
>TRBV5-1|NA|TRBJ2-4|few|15
CASSLQRPGENIQYF
TGCGCCAGCAGCTTGCAGCGGCCGGGCGAAAACATTCAGTACTTC
>TRBV15|TRBD2|TRBJ2-1|few|17
CATSRDGGGGSYNEQFF
TGTGCCACCAGCAGAGATGGCGGGGGGGGCTCCTACAATGAGCAGTTCTTC
>TRBV18|NA|TRBJ1-5|NA|13
CASSPPLGQPQHF
TGTGCCAGCTCACCACCGCTGGGCCAGCCCCAGCATTTT
>TRBV11-3|NA|TRBJ2-3|NA|13
CASSYQSGETQYF
TGTGCCAGCAGCTACCAATCAGGGGAGACGCAGTATTTT
>TRBV6-5|TRBD1|TRBJ1-1|NA|14
CASSLYRGNTEAFF
TGTGCCAGCAGCTTATACAGGGGGAACACTGAAGCTTTCTTT
>TRBV7-9|NA|TRBJ2-7|once|14
CASSLGDTSYEQYF
TGTGCCAGCAGCTTAGGCGACACGTCCTACGAGCAGTACTTC
>TRBV4-1|TRBD1|TRBJ2-7|NA|12
CASSRTGGMQYF
TGCGCCAGCAGCCGGACAGGGGGCATGCAGTACTTC
>TRBV6-1|NA|TRBJ1-2|NA|12
CASSEGGYGYTF
TGTGCCAGCAGTGAGGGCGGGTATGGCTACACCTTC
>TRBV6-1|TRBD1|TRBJ1-5|NA|14
CASTYRGAGQPQHF
TGTGCCAGCACGTACAGGGGGGCCGGTCAGCCCCAGCATTTT
>TRBV9|TRBD1|TRBJ1-3|NA|16
CASSRGTAYSGNTIYF
TGTGCCAGCAGCCGGGGGACAGCCTACTCTGGAAACACCATATATTTT
>TRBV5-4|NA|TRBJ1-4|NA|17
CASSLGANTGFNEKLFF
TGTGCCAGCAGCTTGGGGGCCAACACGGGATTCAATGAAAAACTGTTTTTT
>TRBV27|NA|TRBJ1-2|few|14
CASSFRGSGYGYTF
TGTGCCAGCAGTTTTCGAGGGTCAGGCTATGGCTACACCTTC
>TRBV19|TRBD1|TRBJ1-2|NA|13
CASISGQGDGYTF
TGTGCCAGTATATCCGGACAGGGAGATGGCTACACCTTC
>TRBV7-8|NA|TRBJ2-2|NA|15
CASSLVRGNTGELFF
TGTGCCAGCAGCTTAGTCAGGGGGAACACCGGGGAGCTGTTTTTT
>TRBV5-4|TRBD1|TRBJ2-7|NA|15
CASGNPGQGHYEQYF
TGTGCCAGCGGAAATCCGGGACAGGGGCACTACGAGCAGTACTTC
>TRBV9|TRBD2|TRBJ2-7|NA|15
CASSVEGGSSYEQYF
TGTGCCAGCAGCGTAGAAGGCGGGAGCTCCTACGAGCAGTACTTC
>TRBV30|NA|TRBJ2-3|NA|15
CAWSVLGGGTDTQYF
TGTGCCTGGAGTGTACTAGGGGGGGGCACAGATACGCAGTATTTT
>TRBV4-2|TRBD2|TRBJ2-5|NA|16
CASSQPGLAGQETQYF
TGTGCCAGCAGCCAACCGGGACTAGCGGGCCAAGAGACCCAGTACTTC
>TRBV19|TRBD2|TRBJ2-2|NA|16
CASSIGAGGRAGELFF
TGTGCCAGTAGTATAGGGGCTGGCGGGAGAGCCGGGGAGCTGTTTTTT
>TRBV7-8|TRBD1|TRBJ1-1|NA|13
CASSFDRDTEAFF
TGTGCCAGCAGCTTCGACAGGGACACTGAAGCTTTCTTT
>TRBV7-2|NA|TRBJ2-6|NA|19
CASSLRRGVRLPGANVLTF
TGTGCCAGCAGCTTACGGAGGGGAGTACGGCTGCCTGGGGCCAACGTCCTGACTTTC
>TRBV9|TRBD1|TRBJ1-1|NA|15
CASSGGQGARTEAFF
TGTGCCAGCAGCGGGGGACAGGGGGCTCGAACTGAAGCTTTCTTT
>TRBV27|NA|TRBJ1-5|NA|14
CASSLGQTHQPQHF
TGTGCCAGCAGCCTAGGACAGACTCATCAGCCCCAGCATTTT
>TRBV19|NA|TRBJ2-1|medium-sized|13
CASSIGGHNEQFF
TGTGCCAGTAGTATAGGGGGCCACAATGAGCAGTTCTTC
>TRBV6-5|TRBD2|TRBJ2-1|NA|13
CASSYVTSSEQFF
TGTGCCAGCAGTTACGTGACTAGCAGTGAGCAGTTCTTC
>TRBV4-1|TRBD1|TRBJ1-2|once|16
CASSQVTGLGVYGYTF
TGCGCCAGCAGCCAGGTGACAGGGCTCGGGGTCTATGGCTACACCTTC
>TRBV19|TRBD1|TRBJ1-1|NA|16
CATPGQVPELNTEAFF
TGTGCCACTCCGGGACAGGTTCCCGAACTGAACACTGAAGCTTTCTTT
>TRBV5-1|TRBD2|TRBJ2-2|NA|18
CASSSGLLADLSTGELFF
TGCGCCAGCAGCTCGGGATTACTAGCGGACTTATCCACCGGGGAGCTGTTTTTT
>TRBV5-1|TRBD2|TRBJ2-3|few|15
CASSLVAGSADTQYF
TGCGCCAGCAGCTTGGTAGCGGGATCCGCAGATACGCAGTATTTT
>TRBV18|NA|TRBJ1-2|once|16
CASSPNPGPEAEGYTF
TGTGCCAGCTCACCAAATCCGGGCCCGGAGGCTGAGGGCTACACCTTC
>TRBV10-3|TRBD1|TRBJ1-3|few|14
CAIKVTGGRNTIYF
TGTGCCATCAAAGTGACAGGGGGTAGAAACACCATATATTTT
>TRBV7-2|NA|TRBJ2-7|NA|13
CASSLAGGNEQYF
TGTGCCAGCAGCTTAGCCGGGGGAAACGAGCAGTACTTC
>TRBV5-4|NA|TRBJ2-3|NA|14
CASSFWGPGDTQYF
TGTGCCAGCAGCTTCTGGGGGCCCGGGGATACGCAGTATTTT
>TRBV28|NA|TRBJ2-3|NA|16
CASSAPGHLSTDTQYF
TGTGCCAGCAGTGCCCCGGGACACCTAAGCACAGATACGCAGTATTTT
>TRBV4-3|NA|TRBJ1-1|NA|14
CASSQGGGYTEAFF
TGCGCCAGCAGCCAAGGGGGGGGCTACACTGAAGCTTTCTTT
>TRBV11-2|TRBD1|TRBJ1-1|NA|14
CASSLIGGRTEAFF
TGTGCCAGCAGCTTGATAGGGGGCCGTACTGAAGCTTTCTTT
>TRBV2|NA|TRBJ2-2|NA|16
CASRATGTQNTGELFF
TGTGCCAGCAGAGCGACCGGGACACAAAACACCGGGGAGCTGTTTTTT
>TRBV5-1|NA|TRBJ1-1|NA|16
CASSRTAEATYDEAFF
TGCGCCAGCAGCCGGACTGCAGAGGCCACATACGATGAAGCTTTCTTT
>TRBV30|NA|TRBJ2-2|NA|18
CAWRPTPQIQGYPGELFF
TGTGCCTGGAGACCCACACCACAGATTCAGGGTTACCCCGGGGAGCTGTTTTTT